These T cell receptor beta chains were read from a single sample in a study of T cells in narcolepsy. Libraries were prepared by immunoSEQ multiplex PCR; TCRdb keeps only in-frame clonotypes and omits some of them. The data hold roughly 30,000 clones, with approximately 79% observed a single time. The sample consisted of memory (CD45RA-) CD4+ T cells from blood. All receptors come from a human donor in good health. Both conserved end residues are part of each CDR3. D genes are given only for firm matches. A row's size may be missing; if present it is once, few, many or a size class.

DNA: TGTGCCAGCACCCCGGGTCAGACCAGCTACAATGAGCAGTTCTTC
CDR3: CASTPGQTSYNEQFF
size: NA
J: TRBJ2-1
D: NA
V: TRBV9

DNA: TGTGCCAGCAGTTCCAGGGGGTTTGAAGCTTTCTTT
CDR3: CASSSRGFEAFF
size: NA
J: TRBJ1-1
D: TRBD1
V: TRBV28

DNA: TGTGCCAGCAGGGGACAGACGGATACTGAAGCTTTCTTT
CDR3: CASRGQTDTEAFF
size: NA
J: TRBJ1-1
D: TRBD1
V: TRBV6-1

DNA: TGCGCCAGCAGCCCCTCATATGGGGGAAAAGAGACCCAGTACTTC
CDR3: CASSPSYGGKETQYF
size: NA
J: TRBJ2-5
D: NA
V: TRBV5-1

DNA: TGTGCCAGCAGCGCGACCGGGACAGGGAGGTCTGGCTACACCTTC
CDR3: CASSATGTGRSGYTF
size: NA
J: TRBJ1-2
D: TRBD1
V: TRBV7-9

DNA: TGTGCCAGCAGTCTCACTAGTTGGAAGTTCTTC
CDR3: CASSLTSWKFF
size: NA
J: TRBJ2-1
D: NA
V: TRBV6-1

DNA: TGTGCCAGCAGCTTAGATGTACTAGCCGAGCAGTTCTTC
CDR3: CASSLDVLAEQFF
size: NA
J: TRBJ2-1
D: NA
V: TRBV7-6

DNA: TGTGCCAGCACCCTAGGGGGAGGGTTAGGCTCTGGGGCCAACGTCCTGACTTTC
CDR3: CASTLGGGLGSGANVLTF
size: NA
J: TRBJ2-6
D: NA
V: TRBV27

DNA: TGCGCCAGCAGCCATCAAGGCCTTCCCATTGAAGCTTTCTTT
CDR3: CASSHQGLPIEAFF
size: NA
J: TRBJ1-1
D: NA
V: TRBV4-1

DNA: TGCGCCAGCAGCTTGGGAGGTAGCAATCAGCCCCAGCATTTT
CDR3: CASSLGGSNQPQHF
size: NA
J: TRBJ1-5
D: NA
V: TRBV5-1

DNA: TGCAGCGTTGAAGATCGCGGCAGGGGGAGATCGGGCTATGGCTACACCTTC
CDR3: CSVEDRGRGRSGYGYTF
size: NA
J: TRBJ1-2
D: TRBD1
V: TRBV29-1

DNA: TGTGCCAGCGCGACGGCCCGAGGAGCCTACGAGCAGTACTTC
CDR3: CASATARGAYEQYF
size: NA
J: TRBJ2-7
D: NA
V: TRBV14

DNA: TGCGCCAGCACCGGGGCGGGGCAAGAGACCCAGTACTTC
CDR3: CASTGAGQETQYF
size: few
J: TRBJ2-5
D: NA
V: TRBV5-1

DNA: TGTGCCATCAGTGAGTCGAGGGGGAGATCGCTTGGCTATGGCTACACCTTC
CDR3: CAISESRGRSLGYGYTF
size: once
J: TRBJ1-2
D: NA
V: TRBV10-3

DNA: TGTGCCAGCCGTCTTTGGGAGAACACTGAAGCTTTCTTT
CDR3: CASRLWENTEAFF
size: NA
J: TRBJ1-1
D: NA
V: TRBV14

DNA: TGTGCCAGTACCACAGGATACTATGGCTACACCTTC
CDR3: CASTTGYYGYTF
size: once
J: TRBJ1-2
D: NA
V: TRBV19

DNA: TGTGCCAGCAGTGAGCCGGGGTATGGCTACACCTTC
CDR3: CASSEPGYGYTF
size: NA
J: TRBJ1-2
D: NA
V: TRBV25-1

DNA: TGTGCCAGCAGCGGAAACCAGGGACAGCCCCAAGAGACCCAGTACTTC
CDR3: CASSGNQGQPQETQYF
size: NA
J: TRBJ2-5
D: TRBD1
V: TRBV5-6

DNA: TGTGCCAGCAGCTTGGCGGCTAGCGGTCGGCCGGAGACCCAGTACTTC
CDR3: CASSLAASGRPETQYF
size: NA
J: TRBJ2-5
D: TRBD2
V: TRBV5-4

DNA: TGTGCCAGCAGCTCAGGAGTTAGCACAGATACGCAGTATTTT
CDR3: CASSSGVSTDTQYF
size: once
J: TRBJ2-3
D: NA
V: TRBV7-7

DNA: TGTGCCAGCAGCTTTTCTCAGGGAAACACCATATATTTT
CDR3: CASSFSQGNTIYF
size: once
J: TRBJ1-3
D: NA
V: TRBV11-3

DNA: TGCGCCAGCAGCTCCAGTGATCAAGCCGCGAACACCGGGGAGCTGTTTTTT
CDR3: CASSSSDQAANTGELFF
size: few
J: TRBJ2-2
D: NA
V: TRBV5-1

DNA: TGTGCCAGCTCTCAGCCAGGGCTAGTAGTCGAGCAGTACTTC
CDR3: CASSQPGLVVEQYF
size: NA
J: TRBJ2-7
D: NA
V: TRBV18

DNA: TGTGCCAGCAGCTTAAGTGAAAATCAGCCCCAGCATTTT
CDR3: CASSLSENQPQHF
size: NA
J: TRBJ1-5
D: NA
V: TRBV7-6

DNA: TGTGCCAGCAGTTACTCGGACAGGTACGAGCAGTACTTC
CDR3: CASSYSDRYEQYF
size: NA
J: TRBJ2-7
D: TRBD1
V: TRBV6-6

DNA: TGTGCCAGCAGTTTGGCAGGCGTTGAAAAACTGTTTTTT
CDR3: CASSLAGVEKLFF
size: NA
J: TRBJ1-4
D: NA
V: TRBV27

DNA: TGCGCCAGCAGCCATGAACTCCCGGTAGTGGCGGGAGCCACAGATACGCAGTATTTT
CDR3: CASSHELPVVAGATDTQYF
size: NA
J: TRBJ2-3
D: TRBD2
V: TRBV4-1

DNA: TGTGCCAGCAGTTCGGGAGCGGGAGTTGTATACGAGCAGTACTTC
CDR3: CASSSGAGVVYEQYF
size: NA
J: TRBJ2-7
D: TRBD2
V: TRBV27

DNA: TGTGCCAGCAGCATACAGCTAGCGGGAGGGCCGGAGACCCAGTACTTC
CDR3: CASSIQLAGGPETQYF
size: NA
J: TRBJ2-5
D: TRBD2
V: TRBV11-2

DNA: TGCAGCGTTCATAACAGACAGGGCGCCAGGGATGAGCAGTTCTTC
CDR3: CSVHNRQGARDEQFF
size: NA
J: TRBJ2-1
D: TRBD1
V: TRBV29-1

DNA: TGTGCCAGCAGTCCCTACCTTACCACGTTCTACGAGCAGTACTTC
CDR3: CASSPYLTTFYEQYF
size: NA
J: TRBJ2-7
D: NA
V: TRBV27

DNA: TGTGCCAGCAGCACCGTTACTAGCTACGAGCAGTACTTC
CDR3: CASSTVTSYEQYF
size: NA
J: TRBJ2-7
D: NA
V: TRBV5-6

DNA: TGTGCCAGCAGCCAAGATGTTTTAGGACTAGCGGGGAAAAATGAGCAGTTCTTC
CDR3: CASSQDVLGLAGKNEQFF
size: NA
J: TRBJ2-1
D: TRBD2
V: TRBV14

DNA: TGTGCCATCGGGCAGGGTACGACTAATGAAAAACTGTTTTTT
CDR3: CAIGQGTTNEKLFF
size: once
J: TRBJ1-4
D: NA
V: TRBV28

DNA: TGTGCCTGGAGGCTTGAGACAGACGGATCACCCCTCCACTTT
CDR3: CAWRLETDGSPLHF
size: NA
J: TRBJ1-6
D: NA
V: TRBV30

DNA: TGTGCCTGGAAAGGGGCGCCCTACGAGCAGTACTTC
CDR3: CAWKGAPYEQYF
size: NA
J: TRBJ2-7
D: NA
V: TRBV30

DNA: TGTGCCATCAACTCGGGTAGCGGGGGAACAGATACGCAGTATTTT
CDR3: CAINSGSGGTDTQYF
size: NA
J: TRBJ2-3
D: TRBD2
V: TRBV10-3

DNA: TGTGCCAGCAGCGTTAAAGAGACCCAGTACTTC
CDR3: CASSVKETQYF
size: NA
J: TRBJ2-5
D: NA
V: TRBV5-5

DNA: TGTGCCTGGACCGAGGGACTAGCGTCGGAGACCCAGTACTTC
CDR3: CAWTEGLASETQYF
size: NA
J: TRBJ2-5
D: TRBD2
V: TRBV30

DNA: TGTGCCAGCAGTCGTACCGGGACCTCCCAATACGAGCAGTACTTC
CDR3: CASSRTGTSQYEQYF
size: NA
J: TRBJ2-7
D: NA
V: TRBV2

DNA: TGTGCCAGCAGCTTGCCGCAGGGAAACCTCCACTTT
CDR3: CASSLPQGNLHF
size: NA
J: TRBJ1-6
D: NA
V: TRBV7-9

DNA: TGTGCCTGGAGCGGGGGCTTGCGGGAAAAACTGTTTTTT
CDR3: CAWSGGLREKLFF
size: NA
J: TRBJ1-4
D: NA
V: TRBV30

DNA: TGTGCCAGCAGTTTAAAGGCCCCAGGAACCTACGAGCAGTACTTC
CDR3: CASSLKAPGTYEQYF
size: NA
J: TRBJ2-7
D: NA
V: TRBV27

DNA: TGTGCTAGTGGTCCAGGGACTAGCGGGAGGGCCTATAACACCGGGGAGCTGTTTTTT
CDR3: CASGPGTSGRAYNTGELFF
size: NA
J: TRBJ2-2
D: TRBD2
V: TRBV12-5

DNA: TGTGCCAGTAGAGGCGGGAGTATATCAGCGTCTGAGCAGTTCTTC
CDR3: CASRGGSISASEQFF
size: NA
J: TRBJ2-1
D: TRBD2
V: TRBV19

DNA: TGTGCCAGCAGCTTGGGACTAGCGGGAGGGCCTTACGAGCAGTACTTC
CDR3: CASSLGLAGGPYEQYF
size: few
J: TRBJ2-7
D: TRBD2
V: TRBV5-5

DNA: TGCGCCAGCAGCTTGTGGGGACAGGGGAGCCCTGAAGCTTTCTTT
CDR3: CASSLWGQGSPEAFF
size: once
J: TRBJ1-1
D: TRBD1
V: TRBV5-1

DNA: TGTGCCAGCTCACCACTAGCGGGAGGGCCGGCGCTCAACGAGCAGTACTTC
CDR3: CASSPLAGGPALNEQYF
size: NA
J: TRBJ2-7
D: TRBD2
V: TRBV18

DNA: TGTGCCAGCTCTGCTGACAGGGCTCTATCCGAAGCTTTCTTT
CDR3: CASSADRALSEAFF
size: NA
J: TRBJ1-1
D: TRBD1
V: TRBV18

DNA: TGTGCCAGCAGCCCCGGCGGGTCGGATACGCAGTATTTT
CDR3: CASSPGGSDTQYF
size: NA
J: TRBJ2-3
D: NA
V: TRBV6-6

DNA: TGTGCCAGCGGAGGCGGGAGGGCCATTAATGAGCAGTTCTTC
CDR3: CASGGGRAINEQFF
size: NA
J: TRBJ2-1
D: TRBD2
V: TRBV2

DNA: TGTGCCACCCTTGAGACAGGGGCCATTGGGGGCTACACCTTC
CDR3: CATLETGAIGGYTF
size: NA
J: TRBJ1-2
D: TRBD1
V: TRBV6-5